These 32 T cell receptor beta chains share one sample of origin, sequenced in a study of regulatory T cells in long-lasting Graves disease. Time point specified: newly diagnosed GD, antithyroid drugs for less than 3 months. PBMC-extracted RNA yielded the TCR library. CDR3 regions were amplified by Arm-PCR using iRepertoire HTBI primers to build TCR beta libraries. TCRdb re-called the multiplex PCR reads through MiXCR, storing one row per CDR3 protein. The table lists hundreds of thousands of distinct CDR3 sequences, approximately 12% of them singletons. These data also featured in a second study, about T cells in Graves' hyperthyroidism and ophthalmopathy.

The source material was peripheral blood mononuclear cells (PBMCs), sampled at new diagnosis, from a patient treated with antithyroid drugs. The source is a woman in her thirties with Graves disease.

This clonotype has just a few counts. A read error may explain this, as a much larger clone is one base away. The chain uses TRBV20-1 and TRBJ1-5; D is perhaps TRBD1 (6 bases). V was cut by 0 bases and J by 4 bases, with 13 bases left in between. Germline V gene sequence: CDR1 DFQATT, CDR2 SNEGSKA (reference sequence). CDR3 length: 15 residues. CDR3 amino acids: CSARDPQTGNQPQHF. The CDR3, as DNA: TGCAGTGCTAGAGATCCCCAGACAGGAAATCAGCCCCAGCATTTT.

This clonotype was counted only a few times. The gene calls are TRBV28 and TRBJ1-2, with D tentatively TRBD1 (5 bases). The CDR3 covers 13 residues. Germline-derived CDR1 and CDR2 are MDHEN and SYDVKM. Trimming shortened V by 6 bases and J by 4 bases, and 12 bases separated the two germline ends. CDR3 protein: CASRRAGGYGYTF. The CDR3 DNA reads as TGTGCCAGCAGAAGGGCGGGGGGCTATGGCTACACCTTC.

CDR3 nucleotide sequence: TGTGCCAGCAGCCTGACTGGACTAGCGGGAGCCTTAGGTACCGGGGAGCTGTTTTTT. It translates to CASSLTGLAGALGTGELFF. This chain joins TRBV7-2 and TRBJ2-2; 13 bases are shared with TRBD2. This CDR3 comprises 19 residues. J was trimmed by 5 bases and V by 5 bases; bases with no gene match: 14. Germline loops: CDR1 SGHTA, CDR2 FQGNSA.

J is TRBJ2-1 and V is TRBV20-1; the match to TRBD2 covers 12 bases. The trim removed 3 bases at V and 0 bases at J, leaving 9 bases unmatched. The CDR3 extends over 18 amino acids. Germline V gene lookup returns CDR1 DFQATT and CDR2 SNEGSKA (reference sequence). This chain's CDR3 is CSARSLAGGPGSYNEQFF. In nucleotides, the CDR3 is TGCAGTGCTAGGAGCCTAGCGGGAGGGCCGGGCTCCTACAATGAGCAGTTCTTC.

This clonotype has at least ten counts. The chain recombines TRBV3-1 with TRBJ2-5, with D uncertain. The ends were cut back, 3 bases at V and 2 bases at J, with 7 bases in the middle. CDR1 LGHDT and CDR2 YNNKEL come from the germline V gene (reference sequence). The CDR3 extends over 13 amino acids. CDR3 protein: CASSHGLQETQYF. CDR3 sequence (DNA): TGTGCCAGCAGCCATGGGTTGCAAGAGACCCAGTACTTC.

V is TRBV19 and J is TRBJ1-4; D is unclear. With 5 bases removed from V and 0 bases from J, the gap between germline ends came to 16 bases. From germline, CDR1 is LNHDA and CDR2 SQIVND (reference sequence). This CDR3 comprises 17 residues. CDR3 sequence (DNA): TGTGCCAGTAGTGGGAAATTTGGTAGAGCAACTAATGAAAAACTGTTTTTT. It is translated as CASSGKFGRATNEKLFF.

This clonotype was seen ten or more times. This chain joins TRBV9 and TRBJ2-7; 7 bases are a match to TRBD1. Trimming cost V 0 bases and J 3 bases; bases outside gene matches: 3. The CDR3 is 14 residues long. Per the germline V gene, CDR1 is SGDLS and CDR2 is YYNGEE. In DNA form, the CDR3 reads TGTGCCAGCAGCGTAGCTCCAGGGGGCTACGAGCAGTACTTC. It encodes CASSVAPGGYEQYF.

This clonotype was seen ten or more times. The chain carries TRBV12-5 and TRBJ2-3; D is unresolved. Germline lookup yields CDR1 LGHNT and CDR2 FRNRAP. This CDR3 spans 12 amino acids. The ends were cut back, 9 bases at V and 2 bases at J, with 9 bases in the middle. The CDR3 loop reads CASQGITDTQYF. CDR3 nucleotides: TGTGCTAGCCAAGGGATCACAGATACGCAGTATTTT.

This chain uses TRBV6-1 with TRBJ2-7; 9 nucleotides align to TRBD1. V trimming: 1 base; J trimming: 0 bases; junction bases outside the gene matches: 7. This CDR3 region has 17 residues. CDR1 is MNHNS, CDR2 SASEGT, per germline. The CDR3 nucleotides are TGTGCCAGCAGTGAAGTCCTCGGGACAGGGTCCTCCTACGAGCAGTACTTC. Amino acids: CASSEVLGTGSSYEQYF.

This clonotype turned up a few times. The V gene is TRBV20-1, the J gene TRBJ1-1, with 8 bases that match TRBD1. Germline V gives CDR1 DFQATT, CDR2 SNEGSKA (reference sequence). CDR3 length: 14 amino acids. V lost 2 bases, J lost 4 bases, and 6 bases stayed unmatched. This CDR3 is CSARQGALITEAFF. For the CDR3, the DNA is TGCAGTGCTAGACAGGGGGCATTGATCACTGAAGCTTTCTTT.

This clonotype was seen a few times. V gene TRBV5-6 combines with J gene TRBJ2-1, with D uncertain. V was clipped by 1 base and J by 7 bases, with 6 bases between them. The germline V gene encodes CDR1 SGHDT and CDR2 YYEEEE. This CDR3 is 12 amino acids long. CDR3 DNA: TGTGCCAGCAGCTTGCTCTTAAATGAGCAGTTCTTC. Residues: CASSLLLNEQFF.

This clonotype was observed at least ten times. The genes are TRBV6-1 and TRBJ2-7; D uncertain. Germline lookup yields CDR1 MNHNS and CDR2 SASEGT. The V end was cut by 3 bases, the J end by 2 bases, with 14 bases between. CDR3 length equals 15 residues. The DNA of the CDR3 is TGTGCCAGCAGTGATAGCATAGATTCCGCCTACGAGCAGTACTTC. Amino acids: CASSDSIDSAYEQYF.

In its sample, this clonotype was seen a few times. The rearrangement links TRBV7-3 to TRBJ2-2; no definite D call. Germline CDR1 is SGHTA and CDR2 is FQGTGA. The CDR3 runs 13 residues. The germline V and J ends were trimmed by 1 base and 6 bases, with 6 bases remaining between them. The CDR3 here is CASSLIGSGELFF. The CDR3 DNA sequence: TGTGCCAGCAGCTTAATCGGATCCGGGGAGCTGTTTTTT. Together with reference TRBV7-3 and TRBJ2-2, the CDR3 gives the full variable domain: GAGVSQTPSNKVTEKGKYVELRCDPISGHTALYWYRQSLGQGPEFLIYFQGTGAADDSGLPNDRFFAVRPEGSVSTLKIQRTERGDSAVYLCASSLIGSGELFFGEGSRLTVL.

This clonotype was detected ten times or more. The J gene is TRBJ2-1, the V gene TRBV7-2, with D unclear. V was cut by 4 bases and J by 0 bases, with 13 bases left in between. Germline assignment: CDR1 SGHTA and CDR2 FQGNSA. CDR3 length: 16 residues. For the CDR3, the DNA is TGTGCCAGCAGCTCCTCTTTCGGGCGCTCCTACAATGAGCAGTTCTTC. Its translation is CASSSSFGRSYNEQFF.

Ten or more counts support this clonotype. This rearrangement joins TRBV7-9 to TRBJ2-1; D unclear. Germline V gene lookup returns CDR1 SEHNR and CDR2 FQNEAQ (reference sequence). CDR3 length: 13 residues. V lost 4 bases to trimming and J lost 7 bases, with 11 bases between them. The CDR3 region is CASSSGLANEQFF. CDR3 bases: TGTGCCAGCAGCTCCGGGCTGGCGAATGAGCAGTTCTTC.

This clonotype has a count of ten or more. V gene TRBV28 combines with J gene TRBJ2-5; 12 nucleotides match TRBD1. Per the germline V gene, CDR1 is MDHEN and CDR2 is SYDVKM. V lost 5 bases to trimming and J lost 2 bases; unmatched junction nucleotides: 9. The CDR3 has 17 residues. Written as DNA, the CDR3 is TGTGCCAGCAGTCCGGGGACAGGGGGCCGTCATCAAGAGACCCAGTACTTC. Residues: CASSPGTGGRHQETQYF.

The V call is TRBV28, the J call TRBJ1-1; 8 bases fit TRBD1. Germline CDR1 is MDHEN and CDR2 is SYDVKM. This CDR3 spans 15 amino acids. J gave up 10 bases and V 3 bases, and 13 bases lay outside the gene matches. The CDR3 spells CASSLGGTGGIGAFF. The DNA for the CDR3 is TGTGCCAGCAGTTTGGGGGGGACAGGAGGTATAGGAGCTTTCTTT. The whole variable domain, filled in from reference TRBV28 and TRBJ1-1, reads DVKVTQSSRYLVKRTGEKVFLECVQDMDHENMFWYRQDPGLGLRLIYFSYDVKMKEKGDIPEGYSVSREKKERFSLILESASTNQTSMYLCASSLGGTGGIGAFFGQGTRLTVV.

J is TRBJ1-1 and V is TRBV7-9; no clear D gene. CDR3 length equals 13 residues. Germline CDR1 and CDR2: SEHNR and FQNEAQ (reference sequence). The V gene lost 0 bases and the J gene lost 2 bases, with 4 bases spanning the gap. The CDR3 DNA follows: TGTGCCAGCAGCTTAGCGCACAACACTGAAGCTTTCTTT. It translates to CASSLAHNTEAFF.

This chain connects TRBV30 to TRBJ1-3; D call uncertain. Germline V gene data show CDR1 as GTSNPN and CDR2 as SVGIG (reference sequence). This CDR3 contains 13 residues. V was cut by 0 bases and J by 0 bases, with 3 bases left in between. CDR3 sequence reads: CAWSVYSGNTIYF. The CDR3, as DNA: TGTGCCTGGAGTGTATACTCTGGAAACACCATATATTTT.

This chain joins TRBV28 and TRBJ1-2, with D possibly matching TRBD1 (5 bases). Germline CDR1 reads MDHEN; CDR2 reads SYDVKM. V lost 5 bases and J 3 bases, leaving 13 bases between the germline ends. This CDR3 has 14 residues. Here the CDR3 reads CASSIAGTYYGYTF. As DNA, the CDR3 is TGTGCCAGCAGTATAGCCGGGACCTACTATGGCTACACCTTC.

This clonotype was counted at least ten times. This chain connects TRBV11-2 to TRBJ2-3; 7 bases are a match to TRBD2. CDR3 length: 16 amino acids. With 3 bases clipped from V and 1 base from J, the junction kept 7 bases outside the gene matches. The germline CDR1 and CDR2 sequences are SGHAT and FQNNGV. The CDR3 loop reads CASSFTVGRGTDTQYF. CDR3 DNA sequence: TGTGCCAGCAGCTTTACTGTTGGGAGGGGCACAGATACGCAGTATTTT. Using reference TRBV11-2 and TRBJ2-3 for the parts outside the CDR3, the full variable domain is EAGVAQSPRYKIIEKRQSVAFWCNPISGHATLYWYQQILGQGPKLLIQFQNNGVVDDSQLPKDRFSAERLKGVDSTLKIQPAKLEDSAVYLCASSFTVGRGTDTQYFGPGTRLTVL.

The genes are TRBV7-9 and TRBJ2-2, with 13 bases aligning to TRBD2. The CDR3 length is 19 residues. Germline V gene lookup returns CDR1 SEHNR and CDR2 FQNEAQ (reference sequence). Trimming took 6 bases from V and 2 from J; bases not matched to a gene: 12. The CDR3 bases are TGTGCCAGCAGAAAGACTAGCGGGGGGTCAGGCCCCAACACCGGGGAGCTGTTTTTT. Protein: CASRKTSGGSGPNTGELFF.

This clonotype was seen repeatedly, ten times or more. This rearrangement joins TRBV6-1 to TRBJ1-4; D is ambiguous. The CDR3 contains 14 residues. Trimming took off 6 bases at V and 0 bases at J, with 8 bases between the two ends. Germline V gene data show CDR1 as MNHNS and CDR2 as SASEGT. The CDR3 spells CASRPVATNEKLFF. The CDR3 nucleotides are TGTGCCAGCAGACCGGTTGCAACTAATGAAAAACTGTTTTTT.

This clonotype was observed many times. The chain is built from TRBV14 and TRBJ1-1; TRBD1 might be the D (5 bases). The ends were cut back, 2 bases at V and 4 bases at J, with 8 bases in the middle. In germline, CDR1 is SGHDN, CDR2 FVKESK. The CDR3 runs to 13 residues. CDR3 nucleotides: TGTGCCAGCAGCCAAACCAGGGTCACTGAAGCTTTCTTT. This translates into CASSQTRVTEAFF.

In its sample, this clonotype was seen many times. This chain links TRBV12-3 or TRBV12-4 with TRBJ1-1, with D hard to call. This CDR3 comprises 12 residues. V dropped 6 bases and J dropped 6 bases, with 11 bases sitting between them. The CDR3 coding sequence is TGTGCCAGCAGCTTGCACTCTTCTGAAGCTTTCTTT. Its protein is CASSLHSSEAFF.

This chain joins TRBV11-2 and TRBJ2-5; D is undetermined. Trimming cost V 7 bases and J 2 bases, with 17 bases left between them. The germline V gene encodes CDR1 SGHAT and CDR2 FQNNGV. CDR3 size: 15 residues. Here the CDR3 DNA reads TGTGCCAGCAAATACAGACCTATACGGCAAGAGACCCAGTACTTC. As protein: CASKYRPIRQETQYF.

The gene calls are TRBV12-3 or TRBV12-4 and TRBJ2-7, with D maybe TRBD1 (6 bases). This CDR3 comprises 15 residues. V was clipped by 1 base and J by 2 bases, with 12 bases between them. CDR3 residues: CASSLGQVGTYEQYF. In DNA form, the CDR3 reads TGTGCCAGCAGTTTAGGACAGGTGGGGACCTACGAGCAGTACTTC.

Remarks on this clonotype: This likely came from a read error, as a far larger clone is one base away. J is TRBJ2-7 and V is TRBV10-3; the match to TRBD1 covers 9 bases. The length of the CDR3 is 13 residues. Germline assignment: CDR1 ENHRY and CDR2 SYGVKD. V shed 5 bases and J 5 bases; nucleotides not matched to a gene: 4. The CDR3: CAISIQGADEQYF. The CDR3 bases are TGTGCCATCAGTATACAGGGGGCGGACGAGCAGTACTTC.

The chain joins TRBV13 to TRBJ2-3; TRBD2 might be the D (6 bases). Trimming cost V 0 bases and J 2 bases, with 18 bases left between them. The germline gives CDR1 PRHDT, CDR2 FYEKMQ (reference sequence). This CDR3 has 18 amino acids. The CDR3 protein is CASSLGGIAESPTDTQYF. CDR3 sequence (DNA): TGTGCCAGCAGCTTAGGCGGAATAGCGGAAAGCCCCACAGATACGCAGTATTTT.

Ten or more counts support this clonotype. In nucleotides, the CDR3 is TGTGCCAGCAGTGAAGTGCCAGGGGTTGGAGCTTTCTTT. This codes for CASSEVPGVGAFF. The chain has TRBV2 and TRBJ1-1; a weak D match, TRBD1 (6 bases). This CDR3 has 13 amino acids. The V gene lost 1 base and the J gene lost 10 bases, with 13 bases spanning the gap. Germline V gene sequence: CDR1 SNHLY, CDR2 FYNNEI.

This clonotype was found many times. V usage is TRBV30 and J usage is TRBJ2-1; no firm D call. Germline CDR1 and CDR2: GTSNPN and SVGIG (reference sequence). This CDR3 comprises 11 residues. V lost 5 bases and J lost 10, with 12 bases in between. The CDR3 region has the DNA TGTGCCTGGGGCCTAATTCGGGAGCAGTTCTTC. The encoded protein is CAWGLIREQFF.

This clonotype was detected only a few times. This may arise from a read error, as a much more abundant clone is one base away. The rearrangement links TRBV6-1 to TRBJ2-7; D unresolved. Germline CDR1 reads MNHNS; CDR2 reads SASEGT. The CDR3 is made up of 12 amino acids. V shed 6 bases and J shed 0 bases, with 6 bases lying between them. CDR3 residues: CASSKSSYEQYF. DNA of the CDR3: TGTGCCAGCAGCAAAAGCTCCTACGAGCAGTACTTC.